The entry below gives a single TCR beta chain sequence along with its context. The antigen remains undetermined. This entry is derived from a study of cytomegalovirus exposure and HLA in healthy donors. Study results and limitations: A list of 150 or so TCR beta chains associated with cytomegalovirus was given. The authors assumed roughly uniform sequencing depth across donors for presence/absence analyses.

The PCR employed 60 Vbeta primers together with 13 Jbeta primers. Assay used: immunoSEQ multiplex PCR; TCRdb lists only in-frame clones, some missing. Of tens of thousands of clones listed, approximately 57% are singletons. The CDR3 extends over 14 amino acids. Deletions cut 4 bases from V and 7 bases from J, with 14 bases between. The germline gives CDR1 MNHNS, CDR2 SASEGT. The sequenced material came from PBMCs. This sequence originates from a woman aged 25 to 39 in good health and CMV-seronegative. V usage is TRBV6-1 and J usage is TRBJ2-1; D possibly corresponds to TRBD2 (7 bases). The CDR3 loop is CASSVAGAGNEQFF. DNA of the CDR3: TGTGCCAGCAGTGTGGCGGGGGCGGGGAATGAGCAGTTCTTC.